Following are 25 T cell receptor beta chains from one sample sequenced in a study of cytomegalovirus exposure and HLA in healthy donors (TCRdb year 2017). Library preparation employed the immunoSEQ multiplex PCR assay. A mixture of 60 forward primers for TCR Vbeta segments and 13 reverse primers for TCR Jbeta segments was used in the multiplex PCR. In its TCRdb copy, this immuneACCESS table keeps in-frame sequences only and misses some clones. Where compared with another copy, unresolved V genes explain less than half of these, and the others have no known cause. The sample table holds about 160,000 clones, of which 70% to 90% were seen once. Together, the top ten hold more than 2% of the sample. Sequencing was carried out using PBMCs. Source of these receptors: a young man in good health and CMV-seropositive.

V and J are TRBV21-1 and TRBJ2-2; the DNA was not compared with TRBD1, the D call given in the table. TRBV21-1 is designated a pseudogene. CDR3 length: 19 residues. The CDR3 region is CASSKGKTRGTGHTGELFF. CDR3 sequence (DNA): TGTGCCAGCAGCAAAGGAAAGACGAGGGGGACAGGGCACACCGGGGAGCTGTTTTTT.

This clone was seen only a few times. The chain links TRBV4-1 to TRBJ1-3; 10 nucleotides agree with TRBD1. This CDR3 has 16 residues. Germline V CDR1 and CDR2: MGHRA, YSYEKL. V was pared by 4 bases and J by 2 bases, with 5 bases of the junction left unmatched. The CDR3 sequence: CASSPQGTGAGNTIYF. CDR3 nucleotides: TGCGCCAGCAGCCCCCAAGGGACAGGGGCTGGAAACACCATATATTTT.

The rearrangement links TRBV29-1 to TRBJ1-2, with 8 bases aligning to TRBD1. Germline V gene lookup returns CDR1 SQVTM and CDR2 ANQGSEA. V dropped 7 bases and J dropped 4; count of bases not matched to a gene: 8. The CDR3 is made up of 13 amino acids. The CDR3 nucleotides are TGCAGCGCTGACAGGGGCAGAACCTATGGCTACACCTTC. Protein product: CSADRGRTYGYTF. Looking up the rest from reference TRBV29-1 and TRBJ1-2 gives the full variable domain: SAVISQKPSRDICQRGTSLTIQCQVDSQVTMMFWYRQQPGQSLTLIATANQGSEATYESGFVIDKFPISRPNLTFSTLTVSNMSPEDSSIYLCSADRGRTYGYTFGSGTRLTVV.

The rearrangement uses TRBV4-1 and TRBJ1-2, with 8 positions matching TRBD1. The V and J ends lost 0 bases and 8 bases, in that order; junction bases with no gene match: 11. The CDR3 extends over 16 amino acids. Germline V gene lookup returns CDR1 MGHRA and CDR2 YSYEKL. This CDR3 is CASSQDSAGGAWGYTF. The CDR3 nucleotides are TGCGCCAGCAGCCAAGACTCGGCAGGGGGCGCGTGGGGCTACACCTTC.

V is TRBV6-1 and J is TRBJ2-3, with D perhaps matching TRBD2 (5 bases). Germline CDR1 is MNHNS and CDR2 is SASEGT. This CDR3 is 13 amino acids long. Trimming shortened V by 3 bases and J by 8 bases, and 12 bases separated the two germline ends. Here the CDR3 reads CASSDGGEGTQYF. The CDR3 bases are TGTGCCAGCAGTGACGGCGGCGAGGGTACGCAGTATTTT.

This sequence joins TRBV19 and TRBJ2-5; unclear D gene. The CDR3 sequence is 13 residues long. Germline loops: CDR1 LNHDA, CDR2 SQIVND (reference sequence). V was pared by 3 bases and J by 7 bases, with 12 bases between. DNA of the CDR3: TGTGCCAGTAGTATTTCGGAATCGGGGACCCAGTACTTC. It encodes CASSISESGTQYF.

The V gene is TRBV6-1, the J gene TRBJ1-1, with D perhaps TRBD1 (5 bases). Trimming pared 4 bases from V and 5 bases from J, leaving 17 bases between. CDR1 and CDR2 from the germline V gene are MNHNS and SASEGT. CDR3 size: 15 residues. The CDR3 spells CASSASGRGRTEAFF. For the CDR3, the DNA is TGTGCCAGCAGTGCAAGTGGACGGGGGAGGACTGAAGCTTTCTTT.

The chain joins TRBV7-8 to TRBJ2-5; a weak D match, TRBD2 (5 bases). Germline V gene data show CDR1 as SGHVS and CDR2 as FQNEAQ. The CDR3 consists of 19 residues. The V and J ends lost 11 bases and 1 base respectively, with 32 bases between them. The CDR3: CALPELPGYTLVIQETQYF. The CDR3 DNA follows: TGTGCCTTACCCGAATTACCGGGGTACACTCTAGTCATCCAAGAGACCCAGTACTTC. Full variable domain (rest looked up from reference TRBV7-8 and TRBJ2-5): GAGVSQSPRYKVAKRGQDVALRCDPISGHVSLFWYQQALGQGPEFLTYFQNEAQLDKSGLPSDRFFAERPEGSVSTLKIQRTQQEDSAVYLCALPELPGYTLVIQETQYFGPGTRLLVL.

This chain connects TRBV5-1 to TRBJ1-1; TRBD1 is a possible D gene (5 bases). The germline V gene encodes CDR1 SGHRS and CDR2 YFSETQ. V lost 0 bases and J 7 bases, leaving 13 bases between the germline ends. The CDR3 length is 14 residues. CDR3 DNA sequence: TGCGCCAGCAGCTTGGGTGGAGGGGCAGATGAAGCTTTCTTT. It yields the protein CASSLGGGADEAFF. Drawing the rest from reference TRBV5-1 and TRBJ1-1, the complete variable domain is KAGVTQTPRYLIKTRGQQVTLSCSPISGHRSVSWYQQTPGQGLQFLFEYFSETQRNKGNFPGRFSGRQFSNSRSEMNVSTLELGDSALYLCASSLGGGADEAFFGQGTRLTVV.

V and J are TRBV7-2 and TRBJ2-3; the match to TRBD1 covers 8 bases. In germline, CDR1 is SGHTA, CDR2 FQGNSA. V lost 5 bases, J lost 4 bases, and 11 bases stayed unmatched. The CDR3 spans 16 residues. The CDR3 loop is CASSTRQGSGSDTQYF. The CDR3 coding sequence is TGTGCCAGCAGCACCCGACAGGGGTCAGGTTCAGATACGCAGTATTTT.

The chain couples TRBV5-6 to TRBJ1-1; a possible D gene is TRBD1 (5 bases). V lost 8 bases to trimming and J lost 2 bases, with 7 bases between them. Germline CDR1 is SGHDT and CDR2 is YYEEEE. The CDR3 covers 11 residues. The CDR3 is CASRGNTEAFF. CDR3 nucleotides: TGTGCCAGTAGGGGAAACACTGAAGCTTTCTTT.

The chain recombines TRBV10-3 with TRBJ2-7; D is uncertain. Germline V CDR1 and CDR2: ENHRY, SYGVKD. Deletions cut 2 bases from V and 2 bases from J, with 4 bases between. The CDR3 covers 12 residues. CDR3 nucleotides: TGTGCCATCAGTGAGAAGCCCTACGAGCAGTACTTC. This codes for CAISEKPYEQYF.

The chain employs TRBV27 and TRBJ1-1, with 9 nucleotides matching TRBD1. V was pared by 4 bases and J by 9 bases, with 6 bases of the junction left unmatched. The CDR3 runs to 13 residues. Germline V gene data show CDR1 as MNHEY and CDR2 as SMNVEV (reference sequence). CDR3 sequence reads: CASSSGTGIQAFF. CDR3 bases: TGTGCCAGCAGTTCGGGGACAGGGATACAAGCTTTCTTT.

In this sample, this clone turned up once. The CDR3 region has the DNA TGTGCCAGCAGCTTGGCGGGGCAGGGGGCTGCCGGGGAGCTGTTTTTT. It yields the protein CASSLAGQGAAGELFF. This chain joins TRBV5-4 and TRBJ2-2, with 8 positions matching TRBD1. Germline V gives CDR1 SGHNT, CDR2 YYREEE (reference sequence). CDR3 size: 16 residues. Germline trimming cut 0 bases from V and 6 bases from J; bases unmatched to any gene: 7.

The genes are TRBV27 and TRBJ1-1; D gene uncertain. Per germline, CDR1 MNHEY and CDR2 SMNVEV (reference sequence). The CDR3 runs to 11 residues. Trimming took 7 bases from V and 10 from J, leaving 13 bases between them. CDR3 DNA: TGTGCCAGCATCAAAGTGAGGGCAGCTTTCTTT. Translating gives CASIKVRAAFF.

This chain uses TRBV27 with TRBJ2-2; D possibly corresponds to TRBD1 (5 bases). This CDR3 has 15 residues. Germline V gene sequence: CDR1 MNHEY, CDR2 SMNVEV (reference sequence). Trimming left V 1 base short and J 3 bases short, with 9 bases between. The CDR3 loop is CASSLYRIDTGELFF. The CDR3 nucleotides read TGTGCCAGCAGTTTATACAGGATCGACACCGGGGAGCTGTTTTTT.

The gene calls are TRBV5-6 and TRBJ2-1, with TRBD2 matching 9 bases. Germline V gene lookup returns CDR1 SGHDT and CDR2 YYEEEE. The CDR3 totals 16 residues. Trimming removed 0 bases from V and 7 bases from J; junction bases left unmatched: 8. This chain's CDR3 is CASSLVGAGGGNEQFF. The CDR3 DNA follows: TGTGCCAGCAGCTTGGTTGGAGCGGGGGGAGGAAATGAGCAGTTCTTC.

The chain uses TRBV4-2 and TRBJ1-1; D perhaps matches TRBD1 (5 bases). Per the germline V gene, CDR1 is LGHNA and CDR2 is YNFKEQ. The germline V and J ends were trimmed by 4 bases and 7 bases, with 19 bases remaining between them. The CDR3 spans 15 residues. DNA of the CDR3: TGTGCCAGCAGCCTCACGTCCCAGGGTGGAGATGAAGCTTTCTTT. Translating gives CASSLTSQGGDEAFF.

This clone was recorded only once. The gene calls are TRBV9 and TRBJ2-2; 10 bases agree with TRBD1. Trimming at V came to 3 bases and at J to 7 bases, leaving 3 bases not matched to a gene. CDR3 length: 14 residues. Germline V gene sequence: CDR1 SGDLS, CDR2 YYNGEE. The CDR3 sequence: CASSAGQGFGELFF. The CDR3 DNA follows: TGTGCCAGCAGCGCGGGACAGGGGTTCGGGGAGCTGTTTTTT.

CDR3 protein: CASEENRGLGEQFF. The CDR3 region has the DNA TGTGCCAGTGAGGAAAACAGAGGGTTGGGTGAGCAGTTCTTC. The V call is TRBV2, the J call TRBJ2-1; a possible D gene is TRBD2 (5 bases). The CDR3 sequence is 14 residues long. The V end lost 9 bases, the J end lost 9 bases, and 21 bases lay between the germline ends. Per the germline V gene, CDR1 is SNHLY and CDR2 is FYNNEI.

The V and J genes are TRBV19 and TRBJ1-2; TRBD1 agrees at 7 bases. The germline gives CDR1 LNHDA, CDR2 SQIVND (reference sequence). This CDR3 is built from 15 residues. V dropped 3 bases and J dropped 0; count of bases not matched to a gene: 4. The CDR3 DNA reads as TGTGCCAGTAGTATCCAGGGGGGAGCTAACTATGGCTACACCTTC. This translates into CASSIQGGANYGYTF. Based on the CDR3 plus reference TRBV19 and TRBJ1-2, the full variable domain is DGGITQSPKYLFRKEGQNVTLSCEQNLNHDAMYWYRQDPGQGLRLIYYSQIVNDFQKGDIAEGYSVSREKKESFPLTVTSAQKNPTAFYLCASSIQGGANYGYTFGSGTRLTVV.

With respect to this clone: Other DNA sequences within the sample encode an identical CDR3. The chain uses TRBV7-8 and TRBJ1-1; 10 nucleotides line up with TRBD1. Losses at the gene ends were 8 bases for V and 5 bases for J; bases not matched to a gene: 2. CDR3 size: 12 residues. The V gene's germline CDR1 is SGHVS and CDR2 FQNEAQ. The chain's CDR3 is CASGTGVTEAFF. CDR3 DNA sequence: TGTGCCAGCGGGACAGGGGTAACTGAAGCTTTCTTT.

This chain links TRBV11-3 with TRBJ2-3; 9 bases map to TRBD2. V shed 8 bases, J shed 3 bases, and the junction held 9 bases outside the gene matches. Germline V gene data show CDR1 as SGHNT and CDR2 as YENEEA. CDR3 length: 15 residues. The CDR3 coding sequence is TGTGCCAGCGGGGTCAGCGGGGGGAGGACAGATACGCAGTATTTT. Protein sequence: CASGVSGGRTDTQYF.

The chain is built from TRBV7-2 and TRBJ1-5; D gene ambiguous. CDR3 size: 14 residues. Trimming removed 1 base at V and 7 bases at J, with 11 bases between. Germline loops: CDR1 SGHTA, CDR2 FQGNSA. The CDR3 protein is CASSLGEGYQPQHF. The CDR3 bases are TGTGCCAGCAGCTTAGGAGAGGGTTACCAGCCCCAGCATTTT.

V gene TRBV4-2 combines with J gene TRBJ2-5; 10 bases align to TRBD2. V gave up 0 bases and J gave up 4 bases; unmatched junction bases: 11. The CDR3 length is 18 residues. Germline-derived CDR1 and CDR2 are LGHNA and YNFKEQ. The CDR3 protein is CASSQDMSGGAFVETQYF. CDR3 DNA: TGTGCCAGCAGCCAAGATATGAGCGGGGGGGCTTTTGTAGAGACCCAGTACTTC.